This T cell receptor beta chain emerged from a study of T cell clonotyping in hematopoietic cell transplantation. Study findings and constraints: Recipient TCR diversity dropped after transplant; expanded clonotypes rose from day 30 to 180. No sorting was done, leaving CD4 and CD8 contributions mixed.

Concerning this clone: Its specificity is unknown.

The CDR3 consists of 11 residues. Trimming took 2 bases from V and 4 from J, leaving 2 bases between them. Germline assignment: CDR1 SGHTA and CDR2 FQGNSA. The data were produced by immunoSEQ multiplex PCR, yet TCRdb's version contains in-frame clones alone and is incomplete. Counted here are almost 8,500 clones, 85% to 90% occurring once; the ten biggest clones make up about 4.3%. V usage is TRBV7-2 and J usage is TRBJ2-5; D remains unclear. The origin of this receptor is a male patient aged 60-70 years who had an allogeneic stem cell transplant from a related donor, so the T cells may come from the graft donor. Some clones in this sample may be carry-over from other donors' samples. The sample was peripheral blood mononuclear cells, taken at the time of graft-versus-host disease after allogeneic stem cell transplant. The CDR3 is CASSLIETQYF. In DNA form, the CDR3 reads TGTGCCAGCAGCTTAATAGAGACCCAGTACTTC.